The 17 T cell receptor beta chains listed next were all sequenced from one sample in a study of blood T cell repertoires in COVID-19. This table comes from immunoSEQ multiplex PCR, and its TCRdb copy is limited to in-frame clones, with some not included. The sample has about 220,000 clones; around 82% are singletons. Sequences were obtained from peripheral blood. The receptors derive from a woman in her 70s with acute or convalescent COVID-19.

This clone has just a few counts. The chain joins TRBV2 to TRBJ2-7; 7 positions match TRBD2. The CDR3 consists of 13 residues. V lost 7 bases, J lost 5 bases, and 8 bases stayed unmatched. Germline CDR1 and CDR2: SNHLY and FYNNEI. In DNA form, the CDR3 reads TGTGCCAGCACCGACGGGGGGTCCCACGAGCAGTACTTC. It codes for CASTDGGSHEQYF.

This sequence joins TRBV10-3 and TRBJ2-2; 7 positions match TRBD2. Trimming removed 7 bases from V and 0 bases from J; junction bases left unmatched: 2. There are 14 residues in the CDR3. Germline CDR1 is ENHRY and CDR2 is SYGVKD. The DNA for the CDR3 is TGTGCCATCAATGGACTAGCGAACACCGGGGAGCTGTTTTTT. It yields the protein CAINGLANTGELFF.

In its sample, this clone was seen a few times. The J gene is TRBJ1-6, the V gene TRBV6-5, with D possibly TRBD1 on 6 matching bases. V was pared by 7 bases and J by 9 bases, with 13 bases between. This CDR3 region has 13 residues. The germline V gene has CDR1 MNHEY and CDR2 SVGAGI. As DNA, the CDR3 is TGTGCCAGCACGGTTTCCAGGGGTTCACCCCTCCACTTT. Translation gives CASTVSRGSPLHF.

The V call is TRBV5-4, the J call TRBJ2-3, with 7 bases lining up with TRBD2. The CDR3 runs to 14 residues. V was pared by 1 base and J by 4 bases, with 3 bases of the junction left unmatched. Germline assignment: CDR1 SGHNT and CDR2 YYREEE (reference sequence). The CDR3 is CASSLMGRADTQYF. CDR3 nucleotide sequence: TGTGCCAGCAGCTTGATGGGGAGGGCAGATACGCAGTATTTT.

The CDR3 reads CTSNESSGTSTDTQYF. CDR3 bases: TGCACCAGCAACGAATCTAGCGGCACTAGCACAGATACGCAGTATTTT. The gene calls are TRBV1 and TRBJ2-3; TRBD2, as called in the table, went unchecked against the DNA. TRBV1 is classified as a pseudogene. The CDR3 is 16 amino acids.

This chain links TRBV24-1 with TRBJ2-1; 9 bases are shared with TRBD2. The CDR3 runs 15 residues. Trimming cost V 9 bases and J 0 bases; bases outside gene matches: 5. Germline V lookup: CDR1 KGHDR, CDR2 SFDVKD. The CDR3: CATRSSGGSYNEQFF. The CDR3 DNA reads TGTGCCACCCGGAGTAGCGGGGGCTCCTACAATGAGCAGTTCTTC.

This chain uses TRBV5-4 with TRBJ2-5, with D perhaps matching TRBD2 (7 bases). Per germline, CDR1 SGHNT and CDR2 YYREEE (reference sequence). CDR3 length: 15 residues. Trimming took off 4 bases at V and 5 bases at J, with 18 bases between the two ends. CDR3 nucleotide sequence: TGTGCCAGCAGCCCCCTGGGGGGGCAAGGCGAGACCCAGTACTTC. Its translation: CASSPLGGQGETQYF.

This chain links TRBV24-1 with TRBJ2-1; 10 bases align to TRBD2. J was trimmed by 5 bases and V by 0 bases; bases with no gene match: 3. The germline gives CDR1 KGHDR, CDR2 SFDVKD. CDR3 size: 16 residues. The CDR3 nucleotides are TGTGCCACCAGTGATTTGCTAGCGGGGGAGAACAATGAGCAGTTCTTC. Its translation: CATSDLLAGENNEQFF.

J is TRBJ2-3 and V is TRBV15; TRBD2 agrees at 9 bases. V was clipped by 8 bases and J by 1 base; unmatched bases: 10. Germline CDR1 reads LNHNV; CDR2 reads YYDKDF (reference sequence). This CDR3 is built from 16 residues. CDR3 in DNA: TGTGCCACCGCCGAGGGTAGGACTAGCGGCACAGATACGCAGTATTTT. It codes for CATAEGRTSGTDTQYF.

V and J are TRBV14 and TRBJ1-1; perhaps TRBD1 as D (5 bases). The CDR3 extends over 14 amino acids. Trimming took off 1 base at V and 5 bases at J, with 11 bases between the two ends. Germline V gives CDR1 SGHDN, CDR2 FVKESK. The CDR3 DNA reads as TGTGCCAGCAGCCAAGTTTTGGGGGGGACTGAAGCTTTCTTT. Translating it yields CASSQVLGGTEAFF.

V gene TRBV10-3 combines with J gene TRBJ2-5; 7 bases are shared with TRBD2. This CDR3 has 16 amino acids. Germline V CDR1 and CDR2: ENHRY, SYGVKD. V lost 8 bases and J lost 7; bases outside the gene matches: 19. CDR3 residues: CAISMGSGTAARTQYF. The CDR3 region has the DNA TGTGCCATCTCCATGGGAAGCGGGACTGCAGCTCGGACCCAGTACTTC.

CDR3 in DNA: TGTGCCAGCAGCTTGAGCGGGGGCACAGATACGCAGTATTTT. Translating gives CASSLSGGTDTQYF. V usage is TRBV5-6 and J usage is TRBJ2-3; the match to TRBD2 covers 7 bases. The V gene end was trimmed by 1 base and the J gene end by 1 base; junction bases not matched to a gene: 0. Per germline, CDR1 SGHDT and CDR2 YYEEEE. CDR3 length equals 14 residues.

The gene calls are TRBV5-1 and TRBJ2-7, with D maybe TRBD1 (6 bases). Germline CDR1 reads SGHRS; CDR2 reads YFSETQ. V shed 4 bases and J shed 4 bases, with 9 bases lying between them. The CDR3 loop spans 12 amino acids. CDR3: CASSPGQYEQYF. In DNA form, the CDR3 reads TGCGCCAGCAGCCCGGGACAATACGAGCAGTACTTC.

CDR3 in amino acids: CASSRGQWETQYF. CDR3 coding DNA: TGCGCCAGCAGCAGGGGACAATGGGAGACCCAGTACTTC. The rearrangement joins TRBV5-1 to TRBJ2-5; a weak D match, TRBD1 (6 bases). The germline gives CDR1 SGHRS, CDR2 YFSETQ. V was cut by 4 bases and J by 5 bases, with 12 bases left in between. This CDR3 is built from 13 residues.

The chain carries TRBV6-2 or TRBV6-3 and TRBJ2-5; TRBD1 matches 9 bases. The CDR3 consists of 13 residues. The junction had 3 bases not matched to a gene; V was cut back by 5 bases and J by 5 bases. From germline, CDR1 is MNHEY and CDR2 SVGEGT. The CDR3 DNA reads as TGTGCCAGCAGTAACAGGGGGCCGGAGACCCAGTACTTC. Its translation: CASSNRGPETQYF.

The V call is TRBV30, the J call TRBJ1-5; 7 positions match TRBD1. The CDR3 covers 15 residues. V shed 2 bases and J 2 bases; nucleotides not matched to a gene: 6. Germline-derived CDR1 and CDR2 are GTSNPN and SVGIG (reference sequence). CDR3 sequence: CAWSSIGTGNQPQHF. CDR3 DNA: TGTGCCTGGAGTAGCATTGGGACAGGCAATCAGCCCCAGCATTTT.

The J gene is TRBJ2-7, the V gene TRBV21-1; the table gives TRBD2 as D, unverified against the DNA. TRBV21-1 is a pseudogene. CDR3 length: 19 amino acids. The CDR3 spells CASSKETSGGPYLSYEQYV. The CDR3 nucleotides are TGTGCCAGCAGCAAAGAGACTAGCGGGGGCCCTTACCTCTCCTACGAGCAGTACGTC.